This T cell receptor (beta chain) was sequenced during a study of CD8+ T cells in alopecia areata. Across the study: Patients in the treated group were given tofacitinib by mouth, 5 to 10 mg twice a day. Overall study results and limits: Many of the expanded lesional clones endured in scalp and blood while on tofacitinib.

Stated treatment: oral pan-JAK inhibitor, 5-10 mg twice daily. In the case of this clone: Its antigen is as yet unknown.

The CDR3 sequence is 14 residues long. Germline values: CDR1 MNHEY, CDR2 SVGAGI. V dropped 0 bases and J dropped 4 bases, with 9 bases sitting between them. RNA extraction was followed by reverse transcription into cDNA, which acted as the sequencing template. Method: immunoSEQ multiplex PCR; TCRdb's copy keeps in-frame clones and lacks some. The repertoire holds roughly 200,000 clones, with around 56% as singletons. The V call is TRBV6-5, the J call TRBJ1-2; D gene uncertain. Material: CD4+ T cells sorted from blood, obtained at week 4, from a patient treated with tofacitinib. The TCR originated in a human donor with alopecia areata. CDR3 coding DNA: TGTGCCAGCAGTTACTCTCGGGCTACCTATGGCTACACCTTC. Translated: CASSYSRATYGYTF.